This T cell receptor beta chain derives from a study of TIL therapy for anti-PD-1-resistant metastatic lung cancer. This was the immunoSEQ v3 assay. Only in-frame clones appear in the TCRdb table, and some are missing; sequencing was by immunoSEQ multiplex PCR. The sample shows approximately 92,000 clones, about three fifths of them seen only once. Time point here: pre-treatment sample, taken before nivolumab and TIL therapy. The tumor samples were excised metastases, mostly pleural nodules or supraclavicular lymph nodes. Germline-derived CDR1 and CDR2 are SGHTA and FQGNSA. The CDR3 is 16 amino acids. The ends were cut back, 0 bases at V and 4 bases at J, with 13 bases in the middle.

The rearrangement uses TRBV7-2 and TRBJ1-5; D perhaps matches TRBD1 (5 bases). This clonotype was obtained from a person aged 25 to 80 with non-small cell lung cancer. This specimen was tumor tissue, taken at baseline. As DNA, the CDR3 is TGTGCCAGCAGCTTAGCGCGGTCAGGGATAAATCAGCCCCAGCATTTT. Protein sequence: CASSLARSGINQPQHF.